These 6 T cell receptor beta chains originate from one sample sequenced in a study of post-analysis software for immune sequencing data. Whole-study results and caveats: Patients had higher frequencies than controls of five or six TRBV segments, including TRBV5-6, TRBV5-1 and TRBV20-1.

Libraries were made from TCR beta cDNA, and they carried unique molecular identifiers. A single record per CDR3 protein comes from TCRdb applying MiXCR to the PCR reads. Of approximately 460,000 distinct CDR3 sequences listed, roughly 46% are singletons. These TCRs' antigens remain unknown. The specimen was blood. The origin of the receptors is a girl aged 10-17 years with multiple sclerosis.

The chain uses TRBV7-9 and TRBJ2-1, with 9 bases identical to TRBD2. The CDR3 covers 14 residues. The junction had 9 bases not matched to a gene; V was cut back by 5 bases and J by 10 bases. Germline V gene lookup returns CDR1 SEHNR and CDR2 FQNEAQ (reference sequence). This chain's CDR3 is CASSHPRGLAEQFF. DNA of the CDR3: TGTGCCAGCAGCCACCCCCGTGGACTAGCGGAGCAGTTCTTC. Based on the CDR3 plus reference TRBV7-9 and TRBJ2-1, the full variable domain is DTGVSQNPRHKITKRGQNVTFRCDPISEHNRLYWYRQTLGQGPEFLTYFQNEAQLEKSRLLSDRFSAERPKGSFSTLEIQRTEQGDSAMYLCASSHPRGLAEQFFGPGTRLTVL.

This rearrangement joins TRBV29-1 to TRBJ2-3, with TRBD1 matching 8 bases. With V trimmed by 7 bases and J by 4 bases, 7 bases remained unmatched. CDR3 length equals 13 residues. Germline CDR1 SQVTM, CDR2 ANQGSEA. Here the CDR3 DNA reads TGCAGCGGCAACAGGGGGGCCTCAGATACGCAGTATTTT. It is translated as CSGNRGASDTQYF.

This clonotype occurred a few times. The chain carries TRBV7-8 and TRBJ2-1, with 7 bases matching TRBD1. The CDR3 sequence is 13 residues long. The junction had 6 bases not matched to a gene; V was cut back by 5 bases and J by 8 bases. The germline V gene encodes CDR1 SGHVS and CDR2 FQNEAQ. The CDR3 protein is CASSPRQGHEQFF. CDR3 sequence (DNA): TGTGCCAGCAGCCCCAGACAGGGCCATGAGCAGTTCTTC.

This chain uses TRBV6-5 with TRBJ2-7, with D possibly being TRBD1 (5 bases). The CDR3 has 16 residues. Germline-derived CDR1 and CDR2 are MNHEY and SVGAGI. V was cut by 6 bases and J by 0 bases, with 18 bases left in between. DNA for the CDR3: TGTGCCAGCAGGGTCCCTACGACAGTTCGCTCCTACGAGCAGTACTTC. Protein: CASRVPTTVRSYEQYF.

The chain links TRBV24-1 to TRBJ2-6, with 7 bases aligning to TRBD1. The germline V gene has CDR1 KGHDR and CDR2 SFDVKD. CDR3 length: 16 amino acids. J gave up 3 bases and V 7 bases, and 8 bases lay outside the gene matches. CDR3 region: CATSAGTVVGANVLTF. CDR3 in DNA: TGTGCCACCAGCGCAGGGACAGTTGTTGGGGCCAACGTCCTGACTTTC.

V and J are TRBV20-1 and TRBJ2-1; 13 nucleotides line up with TRBD2. The CDR3 has 15 amino acids. In germline, CDR1 is DFQATT, CDR2 SNEGSKA (reference sequence). Trimming at V came to 0 bases and at J to 8 bases, leaving 4 bases not matched to a gene. CDR3 in amino acids: CSARDRTSGSHEQFF. The CDR3 DNA reads as TGCAGTGCTAGAGATCGGACTAGCGGGAGCCATGAGCAGTTCTTC.